This TCR beta chain originates from a study of blood T cell repertoires in COVID-19. In the study overall: Samples representing acute and convalescent COVID-19 were sourced from the United States, Italy and Spain. The cDNA or gDNA used as material had been derived from T cells, B-cell-depleted T cells, or PBMCs.

Seattle patients were enrolled during active infection and followed longitudinally. The CDR3 spans 17 residues. The V gene's germline CDR1 is LGHDT and CDR2 YNNKEL (reference sequence). V dropped 3 bases and J dropped 7; count of bases not matched to a gene: 14. In the source study's methods: Reference gene primers were amplified, and this amplification served to estimate nucleated cell counts. Some clones are missing from TCRdb's copy, which holds only in-frame ones; the method was immunoSEQ multiplex PCR. D and trimming come from the DNA, and the V and J calls and clone size come from that table. This repertoire shows almost 400,000 clones, more than 75% found once; its top ten account for 2.3%.

The TCR sequence derives from a woman between 55 and 75 years old with COVID-19, enrolled during active disease. The sequenced material came from peripheral blood. J is TRBJ2-3 and V is TRBV3-1 (or the pseudogene TRBV3-2); 9 nucleotides line up with TRBD2. Here the CDR3 reads CASSHAFSWTSENTQYF. The CDR3 DNA reads TGTGCCAGCAGCCACGCCTTTTCGTGGACTAGCGAGAATACGCAGTATTTT.